The 20 T cell receptor beta chains in this list originate from one sample, sequenced in a study of blood T cell repertoires in COVID-19 (dated by TCRdb to 2019 to 2021). The library was generated by the immunoSEQ multiplex PCR assay. Sourced from immuneACCESS, this table was stored by TCRdb with only in-frame sequences that have V and J called. A share of the clones is absent; for the studies checked, an unresolved V gene accounts for under half, and the remainder has no known explanation. In all, the sample holds fewer than 700,000 clones, and 70% to 90% of those were seen once. The top ten clonotypes cover 7.5% to 9% of the sample. Sequenced material: peripheral blood. The receptors originated from a woman between 50 and 59 years old with COVID-19, enrolled during active disease.

This clone was recorded only once. J is TRBJ2-3 and V is TRBV5-1; possible D gene TRBD1, 5 bases. V was shortened by 2 bases and J by 1 base, with 11 bases between the two germline ends. From germline, CDR1 is SGHRS and CDR2 YFSETQ. The CDR3 is 15 amino acids. The CDR3 loop reads CASSLQAEGTDTQYF. Written as DNA, the CDR3 is TGCGCCAGCAGCTTACAGGCAGAGGGCACAGATACGCAGTATTTT.

The V call is TRBV28, the J call TRBJ1-3, with D perhaps matching TRBD1 (6 bases). V lost 5 bases to trimming and J lost 0 bases, with 14 bases between them. CDR3 size: 16 residues. Germline loops: CDR1 MDHEN, CDR2 SYDVKM. CDR3 nucleotide sequence: TGTGCCAGCAGTCCACAGGGTACCTTCTCTGGAAACACCATATATTTT. Translating it yields CASSPQGTFSGNTIYF.

The rearrangement links TRBV28 to TRBJ2-7, with D perhaps TRBD2 (6 bases). Deletions cut 4 bases from V and 5 bases from J, with 12 bases between. The CDR3 runs to 13 residues. CDR1 is MDHEN, CDR2 SYDVKM, per germline. CDR3 DNA: TGTGCCAGCAGTTCTCCCGGGAGCGACGAGCAGTACTTC. It yields the protein CASSSPGSDEQYF. Complete variable domain (other parts from reference TRBV28 and TRBJ2-7): DVKVTQSSRYLVKRTGEKVFLECVQDMDHENMFWYRQDPGLGLRLIYFSYDVKMKEKGDIPEGYSVSREKKERFSLILESASTNQTSMYLCASSSPGSDEQYFGPGTRLTVT.

This clone showed up just a few times. The chain links TRBV9 to TRBJ2-1; D not resolved. This CDR3 spans 15 amino acids. The V gene's germline CDR1 is SGDLS and CDR2 YYNGEE. V lost 0 bases and J 0 bases, leaving 7 bases between the germline ends. The CDR3 DNA reads as TGTGCCAGCAGCGTAGGTCAGGACTCCTACAATGAGCAGTTCTTC. The encoded protein is CASSVGQDSYNEQFF. The full variable domain, in which reference TRBV9 and TRBJ2-1 provide the parts outside the CDR3, is DSGVTQTPKHLITATGQRVTLRCSPRSGDLSVYWYQQSLDQGLQFLIQYYNGEERAKGNILERFSAQQFPDLHSELNLSSLELGDSALYFCASSVGQDSYNEQFFGPGTRLTVL.

The V and J genes are TRBV9 and TRBJ1-2; D possibly corresponds to TRBD1 (6 bases). The V gene's germline CDR1 is SGDLS and CDR2 YYNGEE. Trimming removed 1 base from V and 4 bases from J, with 11 bases in between. This CDR3 comprises 14 residues. CDR3 DNA: TGTGCCAGCAGCGTATCTGGACAGTTCTATGGCTACACCTTC. Translated: CASSVSGQFYGYTF.

This clone was seen just once. The V call is TRBV4-1, the J call TRBJ2-5; 7 nucleotides match TRBD1. Germline trimming cut 4 bases from V and 4 bases from J; bases unmatched to any gene: 6. CDR1 and CDR2 (germline): MGHRA, YSYEKL. The CDR3 has 14 amino acids. This CDR3 reads CASSPWAGGETQYF. DNA of the CDR3: TGCGCCAGCAGCCCCTGGGCAGGGGGAGAGACCCAGTACTTC.

The chain joins TRBV28 to TRBJ1-1, with 7 bases aligning to TRBD1. Trimming took 6 bases from V and 5 from J; bases not matched to a gene: 6. The germline gives CDR1 MDHEN, CDR2 SYDVKM. The CDR3 is 13 amino acids. In DNA, the CDR3 is TGTGCCAGCAGAACAGGGGTTGGGACTGAAGCTTTCTTT. Translated: CASRTGVGTEAFF.

The count of this clone is one. V is TRBV30 and J is TRBJ1-2; unclear D gene. CDR1 GTSNPN and CDR2 SVGIG come from the germline V gene (reference sequence). The CDR3 consists of 12 residues. Between the trimmed V and J ends, which lost 7 bases and 8 bases, there was a span of 17 bases. CDR3 coding DNA: TGTGCCTCACCCGGCGACTACGAGGGCTACACCTTC. Protein sequence: CASPGDYEGYTF.

The chain carries TRBV6-5 and TRBJ1-2; no firm D call. Germline V gene data show CDR1 as MNHEY and CDR2 as SVGAGI. V lost 10 bases and J lost 4, with 13 bases in between. The CDR3 is 12 amino acids. As DNA, the CDR3 is TGTGCCACCCAGTCCTCCTTCTATGGCTACACCTTC. This translates into CATQSSFYGYTF.

This clone was seen only once. This chain joins TRBV24-1 and TRBJ2-1, with D perhaps TRBD2 (5 bases). The CDR3 totals 14 residues. V was pared by 0 bases and J by 12 bases, with 14 bases between. CDR1 KGHDR and CDR2 SFDVKD come from the germline V gene. The DNA of the CDR3 is TGTGCCACCAGTGATTTGCATATCGGGGTAGGGCAGTTCTTC. Its translation: CATSDLHIGVGQFF.

The rearrangement links TRBV6-1 to TRBJ2-1; 7 bases line up with TRBD2. The CDR3 length is 15 residues. V lost 3 bases to trimming and J lost 4 bases; unmatched junction nucleotides: 6. In germline, CDR1 is MNHNS, CDR2 SASEGT. The CDR3 protein is CASSETSPLYNEQFF. The CDR3 coding sequence is TGTGCCAGCAGTGAGACTAGCCCCCTTTACAATGAGCAGTTCTTC.

The rearrangement joins TRBV5-1 to TRBJ1-5; tentative D call: TRBD1 (5 bases). CDR1 and CDR2 (germline): SGHRS, YFSETQ. The CDR3 is 15 residues long. The V end was cut by 3 bases, the J end by 0 bases, with 10 bases between. The CDR3 loop is CASSWGGNSNQPQHF. The CDR3 nucleotides read TGCGCCAGCAGCTGGGGGGGTAATAGCAATCAGCCCCAGCATTTT. Combining the CDR3 with reference TRBV5-1 and TRBJ1-5 gives the whole variable domain KAGVTQTPRYLIKTRGQQVTLSCSPISGHRSVSWYQQTPGQGLQFLFEYFSETQRNKGNFPGRFSGRQFSNSRSEMNVSTLELGDSALYLCASSWGGNSNQPQHFGDGTRLSIL.

This chain links TRBV11-3 with TRBJ2-1; TRBD2 is a possible D gene (6 bases). Trimming left V 5 bases short and J 4 bases short, with 18 bases between. The CDR3 runs 16 residues. Germline assignment: CDR1 SGHNT and CDR2 YENEEA. As DNA, the CDR3 is TGTGCCAGCAGCCCCCCCGGGGCGGGGTCTTACAATGAGCAGTTCTTC. It codes for CASSPPGAGSYNEQFF.

This clone was counted only a few times. J is TRBJ1-2 and V is TRBV6-5; 11 bases map to TRBD1. V shed 6 bases, J shed 8 bases, and the junction held 11 bases outside the gene matches. Germline lookup yields CDR1 MNHEY and CDR2 SVGAGI. The CDR3 contains 15 residues. The CDR3 DNA reads TGTGCCAGCAGCCGACCCGGACAGGGGGCGCACGGCTACACCTTC. The encoded protein is CASSRPGQGAHGYTF.

The chain has TRBV30 and TRBJ2-3, with D perhaps TRBD2 (6 bases). The CDR3 runs 14 residues. Trimming took 6 bases from V and 0 from J, leaving 13 bases between them. From germline, CDR1 is GTSNPN and CDR2 SVGIG (reference sequence). CDR3 DNA: TGTGCCTGCCCTGGGAGGCTGAGCACAGATACGCAGTATTTT. Translation: CACPGRLSTDTQYF.

The CDR3, as DNA: TGTGCCACCAGCAGAGAGCCGGGACAAGAGTACGAGCAGTACTTC. Amino acid sequence: CATSREPGQEYEQYF. The chain recombines TRBV15 with TRBJ2-7; D may be TRBD1 (6 bases). Germline CDR1 and CDR2: LNHNV and YYDKDF (reference sequence). The CDR3 runs to 15 residues. V lost 0 bases to trimming and J lost 4 bases, with 13 bases between them.

The chain is built from TRBV10-3 and TRBJ2-6; TRBD1 matches at 11 bases. This CDR3 is 20 amino acids long. V was pared by 6 bases and J by 4 bases, with 17 bases of the junction left unmatched. CDR1 ENHRY and CDR2 SYGVKD come from the germline V gene. CDR3 nucleotide sequence: TGTGCCATCAGATCATCCGCCGGGACAGGGGGGGTCGGAGGGGCCAACGTCCTGACTTTC. Encoded protein: CAIRSSAGTGGVGGANVLTF.

The chain joins TRBV7-2 to TRBJ2-7; a weak D match, TRBD1 (5 bases). CDR3 size: 16 residues. CDR1 is SGHTA, CDR2 FQGNSA, per germline. V shed 5 bases and J shed 2 bases, with 19 bases lying between them. The CDR3 DNA follows: TGTGCCAGCAGCGGTGTGGGTCGGAAGGGGACCTACGAGCAGTACTTC. It specifies CASSGVGRKGTYEQYF.

A single count supports this clone. This chain links TRBV2 with TRBJ2-1; maybe TRBD2 (5 bases). V lost 8 bases, J lost 9 bases, and 11 bases lay in between. Germline V gene data show CDR1 as SNHLY and CDR2 as FYNNEI. This CDR3 region has 11 residues. The CDR3 spells CASQRAGEQFF. For the CDR3, the DNA is TGTGCCAGCCAGAGGGCGGGTGAGCAGTTCTTC.

The rearrangement joins TRBV29-1 to TRBJ1-2; TRBD1 aligns across 9 bases. CDR1 SQVTM and CDR2 ANQGSEA come from the germline V gene. V lost 4 bases and J lost 7; bases outside the gene matches: 1. The CDR3 is 11 amino acids. CDR3 protein: CSVGTGAGYTF. The DNA of the CDR3 is TGCAGCGTTGGGACAGGGGCTGGCTACACCTTC. Based on the CDR3 plus reference TRBV29-1 and TRBJ1-2, the full variable domain is SAVISQKPSRDICQRGTSLTIQCQVDSQVTMMFWYRQQPGQSLTLIATANQGSEATYESGFVIDKFPISRPNLTFSTLTVSNMSPEDSSIYLCSVGTGAGYTFGSGTRLTVV.